This entry features one T cell receptor (beta chain) sequence. Its antigen is currently unknown. Germline is not matched at one junction end, which may reflect a read error. Together with a sample-barcoded 5' primer, a J-beta primer mix was included in a second PCR lasting roughly 6 to 12 cycles. TCRdb processed the 5' RACE reads anew with MiXCR; each CDR3 protein has one entry. The table has some 890,000 distinct CDR3 sequences, about 29% seen once; the top ten hold roughly 10%. These data come from a study of blood T cells in healthy people across ages. The overall study: About one barcoded beta molecule per two T cells was the capture yield of template switching.

Study conclusions and caveats: Long-lived donors exceeded aged donors in naive CD4+ cells and diversity.

This CDR3 has 17 residues. Looked up from germline, CDR1 is KGHSH and CDR2 is LQKENI. These sequences were also reported in another study, on T cells of mothers and their children. That report notes: The TCR beta CDR3 read count exceeded 9.5 million for each mother and was about 3.1 million for each child. Related mother and child pairs showed slightly greater overlap (not significant) than unrelated pairs did.

The V call is TRBV18, the J call TRBJ2-6, with a possible D match to TRBD1 (5 bases). This clonotype was sampled from a woman between 35 and 50 years old in good health. The sequenced material came from blood. The CDR3 DNA reads TGTGCCAGCTCACCACAGGGCCGGTTCTCTGGGGCCAACGTCCCGACTTTC. Its translation is CASSPQGRFSGANVPTF.